The 31 T cell receptor beta chains listed next were all sequenced from one sample in a study of cytomegalovirus exposure and HLA in healthy donors. Both 60 Vbeta primers and 13 Jbeta primers went into the PCR. Profiled with immunoSEQ multiplex PCR; TCRdb holds only in-frame clones, not every one. The table includes about 130,000 clones, over 70% detected once. Sequenced sample: PBMCs. These receptors came from a woman in her thirties or forties in good health and CMV-seronegative.

This clone was seen only once. This chain connects TRBV6-1 to TRBJ2-5; D is unclear. The J call may be incorrect, as the DNA end agrees better with TRBJ2-7. The length of the CDR3 is 15 residues. Germline V CDR1 and CDR2: MNHNS, SASEGT. The CDR3 is CASSATSSTIYEQYF. CDR3 nucleotide sequence: TGTGCCAGCAGTGCCACGAGTTCTACCATCTACGAGCAGTACTTC.

The chain couples TRBV7-2 to TRBJ2-7; 7 bases match TRBD2. The CDR3 totals 15 residues. CDR1 is SGHTA and CDR2 is FQGNSA in the germline V gene. J gave up 2 bases and V 1 base, and 5 bases lay outside the gene matches. CDR3 protein: CASSLGGGSTYEQYF. The CDR3 DNA is TGTGCCAGCAGCTTAGGCGGGGGTTCTACCTACGAGCAGTACTTC.

V gene TRBV11-2 combines with J gene TRBJ2-3; D unresolved. Per germline, CDR1 SGHAT and CDR2 FQNNGV. V was shortened by 5 bases and J by 2 bases, with 5 bases between the two germline ends. The CDR3 runs to 12 residues. CDR3 nucleotide sequence: TGTGCCAGCAGCCGTTACACAGATACGCAGTATTTT. Translation gives CASSRYTDTQYF.

This chain joins TRBV4-2 and TRBJ1-6, with 10 positions matching TRBD1. J lost 4 bases, V lost 0 bases, and 0 bases had no gene match. Germline CDR1 LGHNA, CDR2 YNFKEQ. This CDR3 is built from 16 residues. The CDR3 DNA reads as TGTGCCAGCAGCCAAGAGGGACAGGGGTATAATTCACCCCTCCACTTT. This codes for CASSQEGQGYNSPLHF.

The chain carries TRBV30 and TRBJ1-5, with 7 bases that match TRBD1. Germline V gene sequence: CDR1 GTSNPN, CDR2 SVGIG (reference sequence). The trim removed 2 bases at V and 3 bases at J, leaving 4 bases unmatched. The CDR3 has 14 amino acids. The CDR3 is CAWSTGAANQPQHF. In DNA, the CDR3 is TGTGCCTGGAGTACAGGGGCCGCCAATCAGCCCCAGCATTTT.

The chain carries TRBV6-6 and TRBJ2-1; the match to TRBD1 covers 7 bases. In germline, CDR1 is MNHNY, CDR2 SVGAGI (reference sequence). CDR3 length: 16 residues. The V gene end was trimmed by 6 bases and the J gene end by 4 bases; junction bases not matched to a gene: 12. CDR3 bases: TGTGCCAGCAGCCGGGCCCCGGACAGGCCGTACAATGAGCAGTTCTTC. This translates into CASSRAPDRPYNEQFF.

The chain has TRBV7-8 and TRBJ2-5, with 8 bases aligning to TRBD2. V shed 3 bases, J shed 3 bases, and the junction held 6 bases outside the gene matches. Germline CDR1 SGHVS, CDR2 FQNEAQ. The CDR3 extends over 15 amino acids. The CDR3 here is CASSFGRGAKETQYF. Here the CDR3 DNA reads TGTGCCAGCAGCTTCGGGCGGGGGGCGAAAGAGACCCAGTACTTC.

J is TRBJ1-4 and V is TRBV6-1, with 7 bases lining up with TRBD1. V dropped 8 bases and J dropped 4; count of bases not matched to a gene: 4. The CDR3 contains 13 residues. Germline CDR1 is MNHNS and CDR2 is SASEGT. As DNA, the CDR3 is TGTGCCAGCGGACGGGACAGTAATGAAAAACTGTTTTTT. Its protein product is CASGRDSNEKLFF.

This chain uses TRBV28 with TRBJ1-6; TRBD1 matches 7 bases. V was clipped by 8 bases and J by 5 bases; unmatched bases: 3. Germline CDR1 reads MDHEN; CDR2 reads SYDVKM. This CDR3 has 13 residues. The CDR3 DNA reads as TGTGCCAGCCGACAGGGAAATAATTCACCCCTCCACTTT. It specifies CASRQGNNSPLHF.

The CDR3: CASSLDAGGKTEAFF. CDR3 DNA: TGTGCCAGCAGCTTAGACGCCGGGGGGAAGACTGAAGCTTTCTTT. V usage is TRBV7-9 and J usage is TRBJ1-1; tentatively, D is TRBD1 (5 bases). Trimming removed 1 base at V and 5 bases at J, with 14 bases between. In germline, CDR1 is SEHNR, CDR2 FQNEAQ (reference sequence). The CDR3 is 15 amino acids.

The rearrangement links TRBV30 to TRBJ1-5, with TRBD1 matching 10 bases. Germline V gene data show CDR1 as GTSNPN and CDR2 as SVGIG (reference sequence). The CDR3 runs to 15 residues. V was clipped by 3 bases and J by 3 bases; unmatched bases: 5. The CDR3 region is CAWSRGQGYNQPQHF. As DNA, the CDR3 is TGTGCCTGGAGCCGGGGACAGGGGTACAATCAGCCCCAGCATTTT.

The rearrangement joins TRBV18 to TRBJ2-1; 9 bases fit TRBD1. CDR3 size: 13 residues. With V trimmed by 6 bases and J by 3 bases, 0 bases remained unmatched. The V gene's germline CDR1 is KGHSH and CDR2 LQKENI. CDR3 amino acids: CASSGQGYNEQFF. CDR3 bases: TGTGCCAGCTCGGGACAGGGCTACAATGAGCAGTTCTTC.

The chain recombines TRBV7-8 with TRBJ1-4; D gene uncertain. This CDR3 region has 12 residues. The V gene's germline CDR1 is SGHVS and CDR2 FQNEAQ. V gave up 0 bases and J gave up 14 bases, with 10 bases separating them. The CDR3 sequence: CASSLAYGDLFF. The CDR3, as DNA: TGTGCCAGCAGCTTAGCGTACGGAGACCTGTTTTTT. Using reference TRBV7-8 and TRBJ1-4 for the parts outside the CDR3, the full variable domain is GAGVSQSPRYKVAKRGQDVALRCDPISGHVSLFWYQQALGQGPEFLTYFQNEAQLDKSGLPSDRFFAERPEGSVSTLKIQRTQQEDSAVYLCASSLAYGDLFFGSGTQLSVL.

The genes are TRBV27 and TRBJ2-2; weak D call: TRBD1 (7 bases). Germline CDR1 reads MNHEY; CDR2 reads SMNVEV (reference sequence). CDR3 length: 16 amino acids. Trimming took off 3 bases at V and 3 bases at J, with 14 bases between the two ends. The CDR3 loop reads CASSFRGGGHTGELFF. The CDR3 DNA follows: TGTGCCAGCAGTTTCCGCGGAGGGGGCCACACCGGGGAGCTGTTTTTT.

The CDR3 is CASSPYGGSTDTQYF. The DNA of the CDR3 is TGTGCCAGCAGCCCCTATGGGGGGAGCACAGATACGCAGTATTTT. The rearrangement links TRBV7-3 to TRBJ2-3; D possibly corresponds to TRBD2 (6 bases). Trimming took 5 bases from V and 0 from J, leaving 12 bases between them. The CDR3 contains 15 residues. Per germline, CDR1 SGHTA and CDR2 FQGTGA. The whole variable domain, remainder taken from reference TRBV7-3 and TRBJ2-3, is GAGVSQTPSNKVTEKGKYVELRCDPISGHTALYWYRQSLGQGPEFLIYFQGTGAADDSGLPNDRFFAVRPEGSVSTLKIQRTERGDSAVYLCASSPYGGSTDTQYFGPGTRLTVL.

The gene calls are TRBV6-5 and TRBJ1-4; D not certain. Trimming took 4 bases from V and 1 from J, leaving 10 bases between them. Germline CDR1 MNHEY, CDR2 SVGAGI. The length of the CDR3 is 15 residues. The chain's CDR3 is CASSFFQRTNEKLFF. The CDR3 nucleotides read TGTGCCAGCAGTTTTTTTCAGCGAACTAATGAAAAACTGTTTTTT.

V and J are TRBV5-1 and TRBJ2-1, with 10 bases that match TRBD2. The V and J ends lost 5 bases and 7 bases, in that order; junction bases with no gene match: 6. The CDR3 has 14 residues. Germline lookup yields CDR1 SGHRS and CDR2 YFSETQ. The CDR3 DNA reads TGCGCCAGCAGGATTAGCGGGAGGCTTAATGAGCAGTTCTTC. It yields the protein CASRISGRLNEQFF. The full variable domain, its missing parts supplied by reference TRBV5-1 and TRBJ2-1, is KAGVTQTPRYLIKTRGQQVTLSCSPISGHRSVSWYQQTPGQGLQFLFEYFSETQRNKGNFPGRFSGRQFSNSRSEMNVSTLELGDSALYLCASRISGRLNEQFFGPGTRLTVL.

The genes are TRBV10-3 and TRBJ1-5; D unclear. The germline CDR1 and CDR2 sequences are ENHRY and SYGVKD. The CDR3 is 14 amino acids. V dropped 2 bases and J dropped 8 bases, with 13 bases sitting between them. The CDR3 DNA sequence: TGTGCCATCAGTGAGAGGTCCGGGGTTGAGCCCCAGCATTTT. Its protein is CAISERSGVEPQHF.

This clone came up once. The CDR3 sequence: CASSPLEGQGSGYTF. The CDR3, as DNA: TGTGCCAGTAGTCCACTTGAGGGACAGGGGTCTGGCTACACCTTC. The rearrangement links TRBV19 to TRBJ1-2, with 10 bases fitting TRBD1. The CDR3 contains 15 residues. With 5 bases clipped from V and 7 bases from J, the junction kept 10 bases outside the gene matches. Germline-derived CDR1 and CDR2 are LNHDA and SQIVND (reference sequence). Looking up the rest from reference TRBV19 and TRBJ1-2 gives the full variable domain: DGGITQSPKYLFRKEGQNVTLSCEQNLNHDAMYWYRQDPGQGLRLIYYSQIVNDFQKGDIAEGYSVSREKKESFPLTVTSAQKNPTAFYLCASSPLEGQGSGYTFGSGTRLTVV.

This chain links TRBV28 with TRBJ2-6; no clear D gene. Looked up from germline, CDR1 is MDHEN and CDR2 is SYDVKM. This CDR3 spans 15 amino acids. V dropped 2 bases and J dropped 2 bases, with 7 bases sitting between them. CDR3 sequence reads: CASSLSTPGANVLTF. CDR3 DNA sequence: TGTGCCAGCAGTTTAAGTACACCTGGGGCCAACGTCCTGACTTTC.

The rearrangement uses TRBV6-1 and TRBJ2-5, with 13 bases identical to TRBD2. This CDR3 contains 16 residues. After removal of 4 bases from V and 2 bases from J, the junction contained 4 bases not matched to a gene. In germline, CDR1 is MNHNS, CDR2 SASEGT. DNA of the CDR3: TGTGCCAGCAGTGGACTAGCGGGAGGTGTACAAGAGACCCAGTACTTC. Protein product: CASSGLAGGVQETQYF.

The chain's CDR3 is CASSHGQANEKLFF. CDR3 bases: TGTGCCAGCAGCCACGGACAGGCCAATGAAAAACTGTTTTTT. This chain connects TRBV7-2 to TRBJ1-4; 7 nucleotides line up with TRBD1. V was pared by 5 bases and J by 5 bases, with 5 bases of the junction left unmatched. This CDR3 is built from 14 residues. Per the germline V gene, CDR1 is SGHTA and CDR2 is FQGNSA.

The rearrangement joins TRBV19 to TRBJ2-7, with 7 bases lining up with TRBD1. With 0 bases clipped from V and 0 bases from J, the junction kept 5 bases outside the gene matches. The germline V gene encodes CDR1 LNHDA and CDR2 SQIVND (reference sequence). The CDR3 has 16 amino acids. The CDR3 loop reads CASSIDHRGLSYEQYF. CDR3 in DNA: TGTGCCAGTAGTATAGATCACAGGGGCCTCTCCTACGAGCAGTACTTC.

V gene TRBV9 combines with J gene TRBJ2-7; D may be TRBD2 (5 bases). Germline CDR1 and CDR2: SGDLS and YYNGEE. The CDR3 is 14 residues long. V lost 0 bases to trimming and J lost 4 bases, with 11 bases between them. Here the CDR3 DNA reads TGTGCCAGCAGCGTAGACGGGATCGGATACGAGCAGTACTTC. Protein: CASSVDGIGYEQYF.

This chain links TRBV29-1 with TRBJ2-3; maybe TRBD2 (7 bases). The germline V gene encodes CDR1 SQVTM and CDR2 ANQGSEA. The CDR3 length is 13 residues. The ends were cut back, 6 bases at V and 4 bases at J, with 14 bases in the middle. The CDR3: CSVGLQGPDTQYF. The CDR3 DNA follows: TGCAGCGTGGGACTACAGGGACCAGATACGCAGTATTTT.

V gene TRBV2 combines with J gene TRBJ2-7, with a weak D call TRBD1 (5 bases). Trimming took 6 bases from V and 5 from J, leaving 11 bases between them. This CDR3 comprises 12 residues. Looked up from germline, CDR1 is SNHLY and CDR2 is FYNNEI. The CDR3 region has the DNA TGTGCCAGCAGGGCGACAGTAAACGAGCAGTACTTC. It is translated as CASRATVNEQYF.

Only a few counts were recorded for this clone. The rearrangement links TRBV6-5 to TRBJ2-1; TRBD2 matches 8 bases. The CDR3 extends over 15 amino acids. Germline trimming cut 6 bases from V and 4 bases from J; bases unmatched to any gene: 8. CDR1 and CDR2 from the germline V gene are MNHEY and SVGAGI. The CDR3: CASSRAGVGYNEQFF. In nucleotides, the CDR3 is TGTGCCAGCAGCCGAGCGGGAGTGGGTTACAATGAGCAGTTCTTC.

The CDR3 DNA reads TGTGCCAGCAACAAACAGGGGGCAGGTGGGGAGCTGTTTTTT. Translated: CASNKQGAGGELFF. The rearrangement joins TRBV27 to TRBJ2-2; TRBD1 agrees at 9 bases. Germline CDR1 reads MNHEY; CDR2 reads SMNVEV (reference sequence). The length of the CDR3 is 14 residues. V shed 7 bases, J shed 8 bases, and the junction held 8 bases outside the gene matches.

About this clone: A read error may account for a junction end that differs from germline. CDR3: CSVASSVTQETQYF. CDR3 nucleotides: TGCAGCGTTGCCTCTAGCGTAACCCAAGAAACCCAGTACTTC. The chain recombines TRBV29-1 with TRBJ2-5; D perhaps matches TRBD2 (6 bases). The CDR3 covers 14 residues. CDR1 SQVTM and CDR2 ANQGSEA come from the germline V gene.

This chain joins TRBV28 and TRBJ1-1; 11 bases fit TRBD1. Germline loops: CDR1 MDHEN, CDR2 SYDVKM. The CDR3 is made up of 17 amino acids. V trimming: 6 bases; J trimming: 0 bases; junction bases outside the gene matches: 9. As DNA, the CDR3 is TGTGCCAGCAGCTCCGGGACAGGGGGAGGGCTGAACACTGAAGCTTTCTTT. Translation gives CASSSGTGGGLNTEAFF. The full variable domain, in which reference TRBV28 and TRBJ1-1 provide the parts outside the CDR3, is DVKVTQSSRYLVKRTGEKVFLECVQDMDHENMFWYRQDPGLGLRLIYFSYDVKMKEKGDIPEGYSVSREKKERFSLILESASTNQTSMYLCASSSGTGGGLNTEAFFGQGTRLTVV.

This clone was observed once. CDR3 in DNA: TGTGCCAGCATGCCGCGGGACAGGGGATCGAACACCGGGGAGCTGTTTTTT. Translation: CASMPRDRGSNTGELFF. This rearrangement joins TRBV2 to TRBJ2-2; TRBD1 agrees at 10 bases. The CDR3 has 17 residues. Looked up from germline, CDR1 is SNHLY and CDR2 is FYNNEI. V shed 7 bases, J shed 0 bases, and the junction held 8 bases outside the gene matches.